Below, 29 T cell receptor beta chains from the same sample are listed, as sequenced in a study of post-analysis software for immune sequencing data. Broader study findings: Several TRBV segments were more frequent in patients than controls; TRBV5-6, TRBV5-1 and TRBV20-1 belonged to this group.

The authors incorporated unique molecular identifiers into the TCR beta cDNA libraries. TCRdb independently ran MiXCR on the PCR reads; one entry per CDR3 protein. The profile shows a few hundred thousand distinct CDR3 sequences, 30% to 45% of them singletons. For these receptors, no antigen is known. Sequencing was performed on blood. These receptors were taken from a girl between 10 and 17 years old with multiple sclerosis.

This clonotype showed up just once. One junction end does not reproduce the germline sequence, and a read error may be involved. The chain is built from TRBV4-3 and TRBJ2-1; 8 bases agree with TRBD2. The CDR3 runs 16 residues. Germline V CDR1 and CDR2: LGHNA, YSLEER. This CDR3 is CASSQVAGRQGNEHFF. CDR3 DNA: TGCGCCAGCAGCCAGGTAGCGGGGCGGCAAGGTAATGAGCACTTCTTC.

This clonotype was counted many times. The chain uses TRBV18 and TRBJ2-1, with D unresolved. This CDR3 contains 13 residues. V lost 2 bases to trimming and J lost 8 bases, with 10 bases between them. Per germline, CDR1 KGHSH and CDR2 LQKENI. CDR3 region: CASSPGTHDEQFF. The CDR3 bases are TGTGCCAGCTCACCAGGTACCCATGATGAGCAGTTCTTC.

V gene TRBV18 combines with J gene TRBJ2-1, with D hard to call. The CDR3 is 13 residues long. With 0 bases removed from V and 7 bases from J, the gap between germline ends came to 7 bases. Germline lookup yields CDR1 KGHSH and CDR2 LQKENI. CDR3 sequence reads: CASSPPSQNEQFF. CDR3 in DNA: TGTGCCAGCTCACCACCGAGCCAGAATGAGCAGTTCTTC.

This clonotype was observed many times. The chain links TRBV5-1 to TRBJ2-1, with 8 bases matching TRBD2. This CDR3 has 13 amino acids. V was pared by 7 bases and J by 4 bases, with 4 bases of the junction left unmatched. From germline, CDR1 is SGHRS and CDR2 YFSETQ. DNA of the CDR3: TGCGCCAGCGGCGGGGGGTCATACAATGAGCAGTTCTTC. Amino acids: CASGGGSYNEQFF.

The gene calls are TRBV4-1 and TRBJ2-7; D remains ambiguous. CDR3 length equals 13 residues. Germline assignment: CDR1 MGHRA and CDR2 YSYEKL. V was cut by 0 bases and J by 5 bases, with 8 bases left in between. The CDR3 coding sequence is TGCGCCAGCAGCCAAGACCTATGGGACGAGCAGTACTTC. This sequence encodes CASSQDLWDEQYF.

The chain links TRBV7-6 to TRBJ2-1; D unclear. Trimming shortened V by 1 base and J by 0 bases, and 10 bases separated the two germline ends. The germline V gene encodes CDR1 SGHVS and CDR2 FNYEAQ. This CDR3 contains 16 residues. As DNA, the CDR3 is TGTGCCAGCAGCTTAGAGGGCCCGAGCTCCTACAATGAGCAGTTCTTC. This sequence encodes CASSLEGPSSYNEQFF.

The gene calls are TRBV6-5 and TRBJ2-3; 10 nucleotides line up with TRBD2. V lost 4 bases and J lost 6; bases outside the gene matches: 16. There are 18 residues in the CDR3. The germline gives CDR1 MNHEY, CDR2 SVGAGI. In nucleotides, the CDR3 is TGTGCCAGCAGTTCCACGCTCATACTAGCGGGGAGTCCGGATACGCAGTATTTT. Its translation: CASSSTLILAGSPDTQYF.

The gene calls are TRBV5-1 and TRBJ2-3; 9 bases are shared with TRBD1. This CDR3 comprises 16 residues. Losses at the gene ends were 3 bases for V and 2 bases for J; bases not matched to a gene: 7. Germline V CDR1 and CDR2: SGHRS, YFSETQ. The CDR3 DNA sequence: TGCGCCAGCAGCTCCGGACAGGGGACCGCCACAGATACGCAGTATTTT. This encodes CASSSGQGTATDTQYF.

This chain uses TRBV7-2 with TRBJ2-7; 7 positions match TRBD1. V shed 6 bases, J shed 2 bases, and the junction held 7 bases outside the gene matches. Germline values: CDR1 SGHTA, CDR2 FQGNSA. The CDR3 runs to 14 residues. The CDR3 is CASSRTGEAYEQYF. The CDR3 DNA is TGTGCCAGCAGTCGGACAGGTGAAGCCTACGAGCAGTACTTC.

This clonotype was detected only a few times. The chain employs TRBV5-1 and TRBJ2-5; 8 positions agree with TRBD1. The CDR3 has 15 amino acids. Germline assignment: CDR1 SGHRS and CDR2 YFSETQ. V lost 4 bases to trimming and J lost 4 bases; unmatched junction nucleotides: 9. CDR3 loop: CASSQGQGFIETQYF. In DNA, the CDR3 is TGCGCCAGCAGCCAAGGACAGGGATTCATAGAGACCCAGTACTTC.

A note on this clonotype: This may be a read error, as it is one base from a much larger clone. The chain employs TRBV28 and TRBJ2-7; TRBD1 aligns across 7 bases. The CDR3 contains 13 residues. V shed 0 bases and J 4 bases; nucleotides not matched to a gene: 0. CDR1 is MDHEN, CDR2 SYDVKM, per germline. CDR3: CASSLWTGYEQYF. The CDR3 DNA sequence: TGTGCCAGCAGTTTATGGACAGGGTACGAGCAGTACTTC.

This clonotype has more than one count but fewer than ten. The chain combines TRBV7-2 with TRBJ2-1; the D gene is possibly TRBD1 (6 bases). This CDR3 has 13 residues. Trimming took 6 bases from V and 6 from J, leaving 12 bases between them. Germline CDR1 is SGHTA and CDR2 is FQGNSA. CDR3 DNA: TGTGCCAGCAGACCAGGGGTAGTCAATGAGCAGTTCTTC. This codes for CASRPGVVNEQFF.

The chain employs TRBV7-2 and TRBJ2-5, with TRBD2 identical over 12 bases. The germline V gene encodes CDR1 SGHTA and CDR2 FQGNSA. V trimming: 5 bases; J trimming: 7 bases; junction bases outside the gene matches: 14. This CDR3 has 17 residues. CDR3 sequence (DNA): TGTGCCAGCAGCCCGAGGAGGACTAGCGGGGAGGAGGGGACCCAGTACTTC. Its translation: CASSPRRTSGEEGTQYF.

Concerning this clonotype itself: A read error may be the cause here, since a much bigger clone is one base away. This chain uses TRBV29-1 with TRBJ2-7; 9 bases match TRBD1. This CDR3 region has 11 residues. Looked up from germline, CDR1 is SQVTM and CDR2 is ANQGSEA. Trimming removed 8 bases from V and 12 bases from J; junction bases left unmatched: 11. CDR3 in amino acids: CSFLTGGTRYF. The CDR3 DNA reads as TGCAGCTTCCTGACAGGGGGGACCCGGTACTTC.

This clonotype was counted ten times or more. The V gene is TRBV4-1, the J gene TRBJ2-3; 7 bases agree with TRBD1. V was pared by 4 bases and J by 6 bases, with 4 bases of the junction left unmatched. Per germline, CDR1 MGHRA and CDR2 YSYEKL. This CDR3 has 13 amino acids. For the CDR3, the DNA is TGCGCCAGCAGCCGCACACAGGGGGATACGCAGTATTTT. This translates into CASSRTQGDTQYF.

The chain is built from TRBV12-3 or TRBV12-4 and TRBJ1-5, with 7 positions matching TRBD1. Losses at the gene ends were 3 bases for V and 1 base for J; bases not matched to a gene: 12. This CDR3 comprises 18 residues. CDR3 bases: TGTGCCAGCAGTTTTGGGGCTATGAGGGGGCGAAGCAATCAGCCCCAGCATTTT. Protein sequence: CASSFGAMRGRSNQPQHF.

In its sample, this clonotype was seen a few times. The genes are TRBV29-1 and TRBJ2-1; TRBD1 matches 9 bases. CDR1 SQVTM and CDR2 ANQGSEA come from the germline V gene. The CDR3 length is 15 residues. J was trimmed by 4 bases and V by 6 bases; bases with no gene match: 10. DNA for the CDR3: TGCAGCGTGACGTGGAGGGACAGGGTGTACAATGAGCAGTTCTTC. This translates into CSVTWRDRVYNEQFF.

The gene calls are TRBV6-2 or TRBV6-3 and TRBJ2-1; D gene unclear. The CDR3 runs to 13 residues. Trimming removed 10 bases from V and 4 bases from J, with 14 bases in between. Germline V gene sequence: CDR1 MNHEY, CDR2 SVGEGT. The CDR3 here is CATVDDGYNEQFF. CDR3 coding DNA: TGTGCCACTGTAGACGACGGATACAATGAGCAGTTCTTC.

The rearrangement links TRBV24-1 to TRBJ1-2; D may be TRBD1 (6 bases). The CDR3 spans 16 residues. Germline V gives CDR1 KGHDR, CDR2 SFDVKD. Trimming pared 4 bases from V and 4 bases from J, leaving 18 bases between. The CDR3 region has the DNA TGTGCCACCAGTGACCCTAGCCGACCGGACAGCTATGGCTACACCTTC. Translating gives CATSDPSRPDSYGYTF.

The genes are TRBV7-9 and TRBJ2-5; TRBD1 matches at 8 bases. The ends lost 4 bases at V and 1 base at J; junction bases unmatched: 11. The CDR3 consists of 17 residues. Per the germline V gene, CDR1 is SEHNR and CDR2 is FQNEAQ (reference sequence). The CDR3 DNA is TGTGCCAGCAGCTACCCACGGACAGGGCCGACCCAAGAGACCCAGTACTTC. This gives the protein CASSYPRTGPTQETQYF. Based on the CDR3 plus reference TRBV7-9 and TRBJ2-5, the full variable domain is DTGVSQNPRHKITKRGQNVTFRCDPISEHNRLYWYRQTLGQGPEFLTYFQNEAQLEKSRLLSDRFSAERPKGSFSTLEIQRTEQGDSAMYLCASSYPRTGPTQETQYFGPGTRLLVL.

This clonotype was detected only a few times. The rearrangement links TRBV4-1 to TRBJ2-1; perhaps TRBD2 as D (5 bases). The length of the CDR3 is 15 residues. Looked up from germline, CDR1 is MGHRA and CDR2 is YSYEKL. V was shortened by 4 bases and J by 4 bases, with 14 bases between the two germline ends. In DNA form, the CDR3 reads TGCGCCAGCAGCCCCCCGGGGAGCCTATACAATGAGCAGTTCTTC. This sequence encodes CASSPPGSLYNEQFF.

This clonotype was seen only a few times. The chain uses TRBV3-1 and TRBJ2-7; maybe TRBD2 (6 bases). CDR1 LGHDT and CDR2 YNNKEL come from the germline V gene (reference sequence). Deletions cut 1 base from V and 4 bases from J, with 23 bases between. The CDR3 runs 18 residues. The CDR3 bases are TGTGCCAGCAGCCAAGGTCCGAGCGGGCAACTCTCGTCTTACGAGCAGTACTTC. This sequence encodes CASSQGPSGQLSSYEQYF.

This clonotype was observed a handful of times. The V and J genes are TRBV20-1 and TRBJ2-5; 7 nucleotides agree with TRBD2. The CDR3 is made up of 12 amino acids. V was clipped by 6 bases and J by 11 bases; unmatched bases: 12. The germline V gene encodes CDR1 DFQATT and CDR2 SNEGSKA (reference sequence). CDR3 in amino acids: CSARPAGERQYF. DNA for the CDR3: TGCAGTGCCCGACCGGCGGGGGAGAGGCAGTACTTC.

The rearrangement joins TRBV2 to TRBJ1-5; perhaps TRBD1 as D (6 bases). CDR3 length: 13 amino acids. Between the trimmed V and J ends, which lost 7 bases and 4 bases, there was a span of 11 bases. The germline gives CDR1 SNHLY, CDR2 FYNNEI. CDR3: CASTDRSNQPQHF. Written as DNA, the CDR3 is TGTGCCAGCACAGACAGGTCAAATCAGCCCCAGCATTTT.

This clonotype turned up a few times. CDR3 region: CSAEGYSRDTQYF. The CDR3 DNA is TGCAGTGCCGAGGGGTACAGCCGAGATACGCAGTATTTT. The J gene is TRBJ2-3, the V gene TRBV20-1; D assignment may be TRBD1 or TRBD2 (5 bases each). This CDR3 comprises 13 residues. V was shortened by 6 bases and J by 5 bases, with 15 bases between the two germline ends. Germline CDR1 is DFQATT and CDR2 is SNEGSKA (reference sequence).

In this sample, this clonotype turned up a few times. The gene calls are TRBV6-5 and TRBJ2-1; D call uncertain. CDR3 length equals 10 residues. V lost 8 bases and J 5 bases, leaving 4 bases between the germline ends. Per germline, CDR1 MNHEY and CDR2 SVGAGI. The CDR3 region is CASGNNEQFF. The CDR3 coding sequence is TGTGCCAGCGGGAACAATGAGCAGTTCTTC.

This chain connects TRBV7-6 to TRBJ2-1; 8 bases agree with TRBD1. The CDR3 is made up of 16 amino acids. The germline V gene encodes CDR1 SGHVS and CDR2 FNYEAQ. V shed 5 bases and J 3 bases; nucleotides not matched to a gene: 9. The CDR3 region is CASSEIGQGNYNEQFF. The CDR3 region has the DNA TGTGCCAGCAGCGAGATAGGACAGGGTAACTACAATGAGCAGTTCTTC.

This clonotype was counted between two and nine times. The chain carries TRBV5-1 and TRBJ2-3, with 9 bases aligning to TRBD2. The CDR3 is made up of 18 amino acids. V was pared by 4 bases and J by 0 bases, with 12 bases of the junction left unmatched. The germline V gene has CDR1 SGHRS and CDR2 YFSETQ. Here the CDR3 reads CASSPGTSSGASTDTQYF. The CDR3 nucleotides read TGCGCCAGCAGCCCCGGGACTAGCAGTGGGGCTAGCACAGATACGCAGTATTTT.

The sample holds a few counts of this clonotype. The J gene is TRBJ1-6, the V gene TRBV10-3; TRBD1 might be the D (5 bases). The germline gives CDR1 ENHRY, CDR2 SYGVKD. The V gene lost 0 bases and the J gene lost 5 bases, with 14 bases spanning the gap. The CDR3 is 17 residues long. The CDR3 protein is CAISESRGTMNNSPLHF. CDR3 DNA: TGTGCCATCAGTGAGTCGAGGGGTACTATGAATAATTCACCCCTCCACTTT.